The source of this TCR beta chain is a study of OX40 agonist ivuxolimab in advanced cancers. Study-level information: Ivuxolimab is a fully human IgG2 antibody that activates OX40 (CD134). The study gave patients intravenous ivuxolimab at 0.01 to 10 mg/kg every 2 weeks.

Assay: immunoSEQ multiplex PCR; the TCRdb copy retains only in-frame clones and omits some. The data show around 75,000 clones, nearly 90% seen once. Trimming cost V 3 bases and J 1 base; bases outside gene matches: 6. CDR1 and CDR2 from the germline V gene are SGHTA and FQGNSA. This CDR3 is built from 17 residues. The chain links TRBV7-2 to TRBJ2-3; TRBD2 agrees at 11 bases. This receptor was identified in an adult with an advanced solid tumor such as melanoma, head and neck, liver or kidney cancer. Sequenced material: CD4+ or CD8+ T cells sorted from blood, taken in a trial of the OX40 agonist ivuxolimab. The CDR3 loop is CASSFLAGGGGTDTQYF. The CDR3, as DNA: TGTGCCAGCAGCTTCCTAGCGGGAGGTGGGGGCACAGATACGCAGTATTTT.